The rows below give T cell receptor beta chains drawn from one sample of a study of CXCR3-negative and CXCR3-positive naive CD8 T cells. TCRdb reprocessed the 5' RACE reads, keeping one entry per CDR3 protein, no DNA. Its table records about 89,000 distinct CDR3 sequences. Sequencing input: naive CXCR3+ CD8+ T cells from blood. These receptors originate from a human donor in good health. Some clones in this sample may be carry-over from other donors' samples. CDR3s include the opening cysteine and the closing phenylalanine or tryptophan.

V gene: TRBV12-3/TRBV12-4; J gene: TRBJ2-3; CDR3 protein: CASSLTSTDTQYF
V gene: TRBV7-3; J gene: TRBJ2-1; CDR3 protein: CASSLTDRGREQFF
V gene: TRBV2; J gene: TRBJ2-7; CDR3 protein: CATHRDRGEQYF
V gene: TRBV6-5; J gene: TRBJ1-2; CDR3 protein: CASSYLSATNYGYTF
V gene: TRBV15; J gene: TRBJ1-2; CDR3 protein: CATSKRKGNGYTF
V gene: TRBV28; J gene: TRBJ2-1; CDR3 protein: CASSLTGVVYNEQFF
V gene: TRBV7-9; J gene: TRBJ2-5; CDR3 protein: CASSLEVVGRNEYQETQYF
V gene: TRBV12-5; J gene: TRBJ1-1; CDR3 protein: CASGFGHEGTDTEAFF
V gene: TRBV11-3; J gene: TRBJ2-1; CDR3 protein: CASSQDGYNEQFF
V gene: TRBV6-2/TRBV6-3; J gene: TRBJ2-2; CDR3 protein: CASSYPGELFF
V gene: TRBV15; J gene: TRBJ2-7; CDR3 protein: CATTPGQGYEQYF
V gene: TRBV21-1; J gene: TRBJ2-7; CDR3 protein: CASSVLGTNTYEQYF
V gene: TRBV5-1; J gene: TRBJ1-5; CDR3 protein: CASSPRGQGAGQPQHF
V gene: TRBV28; J gene: TRBJ2-2; CDR3 protein: CASSFPSGGEAGGTMFRELFF
V gene: TRBV7-6; J gene: TRBJ2-7; CDR3 protein: CASSFDGGANYEQYF
V gene: TRBV12-3/TRBV12-4; J gene: TRBJ2-4; CDR3 protein: CASSGALNIQYF
V gene: TRBV29-1; J gene: TRBJ2-1; CDR3 protein: CSVETSGFSYNEQFF
V gene: TRBV25-1; J gene: TRBJ2-5; CDR3 protein: CASSQNQETQYF
V gene: TRBV30; J gene: TRBJ2-7; CDR3 protein: CAWNYRGSDEQYF
V gene: TRBV28; J gene: TRBJ2-3; CDR3 protein: CASCYSPTDTQYF
V gene: TRBV5-1; J gene: TRBJ2-7; CDR3 protein: CANSPGLAGYEQYF
V gene: TRBV12-3/TRBV12-4; J gene: TRBJ2-7; CDR3 protein: CASSPTVYYEQYF
V gene: TRBV13; J gene: TRBJ2-2; CDR3 protein: CASSLVGQGYTGELFF
V gene: TRBV5-5; J gene: TRBJ2-3; CDR3 protein: CASSLWEDTQYF
V gene: TRBV7-7; J gene: TRBJ2-7; CDR3 protein: CASSYRDSPTYEQYF
V gene: TRBV9; J gene: TRBJ1-2; CDR3 protein: CASSVVRRGYTF
V gene: TRBV10-3; J gene: TRBJ2-7; CDR3 protein: CATGTDASYEQYF
V gene: TRBV20-1; J gene: TRBJ1-2; CDR3 protein: CSATGTGDGYTF
V gene: TRBV9; J gene: TRBJ2-7; CDR3 protein: CASSADRGGDEQYF
V gene: TRBV5-5; J gene: TRBJ2-7; CDR3 protein: CASGLANEQYF
V gene: TRBV29-1; J gene: TRBJ2-1; CDR3 protein: CSVAGTSGSNEQFF
V gene: TRBV12-3/TRBV12-4; J gene: TRBJ2-7; CDR3 protein: CASSLTGAPYEQYF
V gene: TRBV7-6; J gene: TRBJ2-1; CDR3 protein: CASSPPTSGAYNEQFF
V gene: TRBV28; J gene: TRBJ1-5; CDR3 protein: CASSIRGFEQPQHF
V gene: TRBV28; J gene: TRBJ2-3; CDR3 protein: CASRREGFTDTQYF
V gene: TRBV27; J gene: TRBJ2-7; CDR3 protein: CASSFPGNEQYF
V gene: TRBV27; J gene: TRBJ2-1; CDR3 protein: CASSSARDREQFF
V gene: TRBV29-1; J gene: TRBJ2-1; CDR3 protein: CSVESQGTGNEQFF
V gene: TRBV12-3/TRBV12-4; J gene: TRBJ1-2; CDR3 protein: CASSLSGVEDGYTF
V gene: TRBV20-1; J gene: TRBJ2-7; CDR3 protein: CSAPDRGPLLYEQYF
V gene: TRBV7-8; J gene: TRBJ2-2; CDR3 protein: CASSLVRGETGNTGELFF
V gene: TRBV5-1; J gene: TRBJ2-3; CDR3 protein: CASAQGLASTDTQYF
V gene: TRBV20-1; J gene: TRBJ1-5; CDR3 protein: CRALRDRDNQPQHF
V gene: TRBV28; J gene: TRBJ2-1; CDR3 protein: CASSSPGLAGYEQFF
V gene: TRBV19; J gene: TRBJ2-2; CDR3 protein: CASTHRLAGTGELFF
V gene: TRBV15; J gene: TRBJ1-4; CDR3 protein: CATSMFSTGWEKLFF
V gene: TRBV28; J gene: TRBJ2-1; CDR3 protein: CASSFGDEGDEQFF
V gene: TRBV6-5; J gene: TRBJ2-1; CDR3 protein: CASTPQRAYNEQFF
V gene: TRBV5-4; J gene: TRBJ2-1; CDR3 protein: CASSAASGTVYNEQFF
V gene: TRBV28; J gene: TRBJ2-5; CDR3 protein: CAGSGTGHQETQYF
V gene: TRBV25-1; J gene: TRBJ2-1; CDR3 protein: CASKSGGDYNEQFF
V gene: TRBV7-8; J gene: TRBJ2-7; CDR3 protein: CASSPAVGSSYEQYF
V gene: TRBV6-2/TRBV6-3; J gene: TRBJ2-7; CDR3 protein: CASSSAEDSSYEQYF
V gene: TRBV27; J gene: TRBJ2-7; CDR3 protein: CAIGTAQTYEQYF
V gene: TRBV11-3; J gene: TRBJ2-5; CDR3 protein: CASSPEGGQRVCTQYF
V gene: TRBV9; J gene: TRBJ2-7; CDR3 protein: CASDPRGNSYEQYF
V gene: TRBV14; J gene: TRBJ2-3; CDR3 protein: CASSRPGTISTDTQYF
V gene: TRBV28; J gene: TRBJ2-7; CDR3 protein: CASSFGTSEAYEQYF